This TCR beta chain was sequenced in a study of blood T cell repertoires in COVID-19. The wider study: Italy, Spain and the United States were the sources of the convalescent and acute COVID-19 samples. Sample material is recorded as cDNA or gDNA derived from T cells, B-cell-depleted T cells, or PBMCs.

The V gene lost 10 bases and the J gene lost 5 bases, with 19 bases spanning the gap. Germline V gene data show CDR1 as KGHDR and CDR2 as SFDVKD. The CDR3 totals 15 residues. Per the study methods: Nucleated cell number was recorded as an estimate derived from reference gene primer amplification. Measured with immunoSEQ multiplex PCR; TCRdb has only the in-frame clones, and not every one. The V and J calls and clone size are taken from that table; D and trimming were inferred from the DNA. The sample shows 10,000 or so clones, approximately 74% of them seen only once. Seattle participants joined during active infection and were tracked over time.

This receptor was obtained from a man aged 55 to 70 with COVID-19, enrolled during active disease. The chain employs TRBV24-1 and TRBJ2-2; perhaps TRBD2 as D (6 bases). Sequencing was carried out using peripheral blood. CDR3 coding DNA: TGTGCCACGGGCGGTACCGGGACTTATACCGGGGAGCTGTTTTTT. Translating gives CATGGTGTYTGELFF.